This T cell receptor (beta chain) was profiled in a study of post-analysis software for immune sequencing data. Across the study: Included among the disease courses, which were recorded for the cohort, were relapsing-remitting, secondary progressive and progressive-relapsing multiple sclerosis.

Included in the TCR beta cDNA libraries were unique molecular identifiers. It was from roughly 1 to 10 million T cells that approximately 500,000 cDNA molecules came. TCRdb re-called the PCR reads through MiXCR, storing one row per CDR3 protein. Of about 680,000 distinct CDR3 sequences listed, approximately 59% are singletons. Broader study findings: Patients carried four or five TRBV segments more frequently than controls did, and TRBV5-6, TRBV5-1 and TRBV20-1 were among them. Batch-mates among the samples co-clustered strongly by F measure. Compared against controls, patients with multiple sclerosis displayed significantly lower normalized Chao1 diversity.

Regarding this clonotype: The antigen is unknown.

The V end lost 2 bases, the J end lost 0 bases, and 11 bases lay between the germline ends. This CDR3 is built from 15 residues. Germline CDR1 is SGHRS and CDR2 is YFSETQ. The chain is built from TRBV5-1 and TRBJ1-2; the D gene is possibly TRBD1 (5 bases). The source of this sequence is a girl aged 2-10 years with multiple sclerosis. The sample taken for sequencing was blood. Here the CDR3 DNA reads TGCGCCAGCAGCTTTTCTCCGGACACTAACTATGGCTACACCTTC. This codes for CASSFSPDTNYGYTF.